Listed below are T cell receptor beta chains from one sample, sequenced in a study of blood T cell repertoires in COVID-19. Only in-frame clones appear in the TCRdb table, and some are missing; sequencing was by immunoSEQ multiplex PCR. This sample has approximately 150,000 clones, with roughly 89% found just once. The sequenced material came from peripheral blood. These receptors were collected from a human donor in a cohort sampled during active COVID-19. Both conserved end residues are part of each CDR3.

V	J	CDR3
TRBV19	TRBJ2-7	CASSNPGQGASYEQYF
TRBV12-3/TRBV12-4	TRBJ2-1	CASRPTGDPEQFF
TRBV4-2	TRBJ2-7	CASSQATGLPYEQYF
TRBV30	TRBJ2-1	CAWSVQAGTLYNEQFF
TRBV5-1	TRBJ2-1	CASSERTGGPNRQIDEQFF
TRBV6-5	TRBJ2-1	CASRDFLAGVFEQFF
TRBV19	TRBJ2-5	CASISGLAVQETQYF
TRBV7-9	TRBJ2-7	CASSLSGEQYF
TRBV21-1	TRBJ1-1	CASRRGGRAEAFF
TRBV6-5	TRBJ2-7	CASSYSAGGAEYF
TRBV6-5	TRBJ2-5	CASSYSLRGGTQYF
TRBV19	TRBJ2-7	CASSITSGGYEQYF
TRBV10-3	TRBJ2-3	CAIRGTGGTDTQYF
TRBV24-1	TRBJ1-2	CATSGSRGGRRGYTF
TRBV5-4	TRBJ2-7	CASSFRTSGRGYEQYF
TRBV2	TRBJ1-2	CASSTPTENYGYTF
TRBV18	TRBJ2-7	CASSRGLAGPIQEQYF
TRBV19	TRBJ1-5	CASSIGQGAPQPQHF
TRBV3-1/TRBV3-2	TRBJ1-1	CASSQEDWGGRTEAFF